These 7 T cell receptor beta chains came from one sample sequenced in a study of human T cells and chemical hapten exposure. Documented time point: patch test 2, 6 weeks after DPC sensitization. Described treatment: therapeutic diphenylcyclopropenone sensitization with weekly scalp DPC. In TCRdb, the RACE reads were re-called with MiXCR into one record per CDR3 protein. The table shows about 96,000 distinct CDR3 sequences, with approximately 9.3% occurring only once. Sequences were derived from whole blood, sampled in connection with sensitization to the hapten diphenylcyclopropenone (DPC). The source is a middle-aged woman with alopecia areata. Some clones in this sample may be carry-over from other donors' samples.

This clonotype was seen more than once but under ten times. V and J are TRBV9 and TRBJ2-7; no clear D gene. The V end lost 3 bases, the J end lost 7 bases, and 14 bases lay between the germline ends. Germline-derived CDR1 and CDR2 are SGDLS and YYNGEE. This CDR3 region has 13 residues. CDR3 loop: CASSGQTVGEQYF. The CDR3, as DNA: TGTGCCAGCAGCGGTCAAACTGTAGGGGAGCAGTACTTC.

V gene TRBV28 combines with J gene TRBJ1-4; TRBD1 agrees at 7 bases. The V and J ends lost 4 bases and 5 bases, in that order; junction bases with no gene match: 7. The CDR3 sequence is 15 residues long. The germline V gene encodes CDR1 MDHEN and CDR2 SYDVKM. The CDR3 loop reads CASSSPRGRNEKLFF. The DNA of the CDR3 is TGTGCCAGCAGTTCACCCAGGGGGAGGAATGAAAAACTGTTTTTT.

This clonotype was seen a few times. Likely a read error: the CDR3 ends without its conserved phenylalanine or tryptophan. The CDR3 is CASSLDTDTQYI. The CDR3 DNA reads TGTGCCAGCAGCTTAGACACAGATACGCAGTATATT. V is TRBV13 and J is TRBJ2-3; no firm D call. Germline CDR1 PRHDT, CDR2 FYEKMQ (reference sequence). The length of the CDR3 is 12 residues. The V and J ends lost 1 base and 2 bases respectively, with 1 base between them.

This clonotype was counted between two and nine times. The rearrangement joins TRBV12-3 or TRBV12-4 to TRBJ1-1; weak D call: TRBD1 (5 bases). CDR3 length: 13 residues. Trimming pared 6 bases from V and 3 bases from J, leaving 11 bases between. DNA of the CDR3: TGTGCCAGCAGCCGGGACGGAGACACTGAAGCTTTCTTT. Residues: CASSRDGDTEAFF.

The sample holds many counts of this clonotype. V is TRBV11-1 and J is TRBJ2-1; TRBD2 matches at 14 bases. The germline V gene has CDR1 SGHAT and CDR2 FQDESV (reference sequence). The ends lost 4 bases at V and 9 bases at J; junction bases unmatched: 5. This CDR3 contains 15 residues. The CDR3, as DNA: TGTGCCAGCAGCTCCGGGACTAGCGGGAGTGCTGAGCAGTTCTTC. Residues: CASSSGTSGSAEQFF.

The chain is built from TRBV20-1 and TRBJ2-7, with 10 bases identical to TRBD1. V shed 4 bases, J shed 3 bases, and the junction held 6 bases outside the gene matches. The CDR3 length is 14 residues. CDR1 is DFQATT and CDR2 is SNEGSKA in the germline V gene (reference sequence). The CDR3 DNA reads as TGCAGTGCTACGACCGGGACAGGGGACTACGAGCAGTACTTC. It yields the protein CSATTGTGDYEQYF.

This clonotype was detected ten times or more. This chain links TRBV28 with TRBJ2-6; 8 nucleotides match TRBD1. V shed 0 bases and J 0 bases; nucleotides not matched to a gene: 4. Germline CDR1 and CDR2: MDHEN and SYDVKM. The CDR3 sequence is 18 residues long. The CDR3 nucleotides are TGTGCCAGCAGTTTATGGCGGACAGGGAACTCTGGGGCCAACGTCCTGACTTTC. Encoded protein: CASSLWRTGNSGANVLTF.